This TCR beta chain was sequenced for a study of CD8 T cells in ankylosing spondylitis. TCRdb reprocessed the 5' RACE reads via MiXCR and lists one record per CDR3 protein. The table includes just over 350,000 distinct CDR3 sequences, approximately 22% detected once. The CDR3 sequence is 16 residues long. V was clipped by 3 bases and J by 7 bases, with 18 bases between them. The TCR comes from a male donor with ankylosing spondylitis or in good health (not recorded which). The chain couples TRBV12-3 or TRBV12-4 to TRBJ2-2, with unresolved D. The sequenced sample consisted of blood, either unsorted or a sorted T cell fraction (not recorded which). CDR3 DNA sequence: TGTGCCAGCAGTTTTTGGGTCGGCTCGGTGGGCGGGGAGCTGTTTTTT. Its translation: CASSFWVGSVGGELFF.